This T cell receptor (beta chain) stems from a study of T cells in Graves' hyperthyroidism and ophthalmopathy. V dropped 4 bases and J dropped 7 bases, with 18 bases sitting between them. The CDR3 runs 14 residues. The germline V gene has CDR1 SGDLS and CDR2 YYNGEE. The source material, RNA transcripts, was used to amplify TCR beta CDR3 regions. The TCR CDR3 was amplified in a first-round RT-PCR using the HTBI primer set. TCRdb re-called the multiplex PCR reads with MiXCR, one entry per CDR3 protein. The sample contains roughly 580,000 distinct CDR3 sequences, under 60% of which appear only once. The sequenced sample consisted of peripheral blood or thyroid tissue (not recorded which). V and J are TRBV9 and TRBJ2-7, with TRBD1 as a possible D gene (7 bases). This sequence was found in a woman in her late teens or twenties with Graves' hyperthyroidism. CDR3: CASSPGDSNNEQYF. DNA of the CDR3: TGTGCCAGCAGCCCGGGGGACAGTAATAATGAGCAGTACTTC.